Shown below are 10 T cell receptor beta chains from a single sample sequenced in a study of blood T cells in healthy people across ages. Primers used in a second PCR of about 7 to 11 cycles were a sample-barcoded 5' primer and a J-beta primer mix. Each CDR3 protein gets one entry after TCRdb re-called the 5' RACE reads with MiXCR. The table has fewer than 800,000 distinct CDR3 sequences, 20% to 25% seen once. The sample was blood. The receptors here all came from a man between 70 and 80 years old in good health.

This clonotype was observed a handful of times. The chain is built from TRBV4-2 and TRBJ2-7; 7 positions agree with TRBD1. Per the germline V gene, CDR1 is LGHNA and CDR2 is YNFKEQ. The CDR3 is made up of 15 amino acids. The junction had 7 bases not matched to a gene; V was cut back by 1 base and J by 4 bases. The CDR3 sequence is CASSQAPGQSYEQYF. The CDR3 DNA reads TGTGCCAGCAGCCAAGCGCCGGGACAGAGTTACGAGCAGTACTTC.

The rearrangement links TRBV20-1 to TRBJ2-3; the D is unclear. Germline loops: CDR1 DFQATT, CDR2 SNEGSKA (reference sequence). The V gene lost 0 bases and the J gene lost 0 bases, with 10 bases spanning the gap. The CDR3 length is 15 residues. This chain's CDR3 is CSARDWASSTDTQYF. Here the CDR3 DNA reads TGCAGTGCTAGAGATTGGGCCTCTAGCACAGATACGCAGTATTTT.

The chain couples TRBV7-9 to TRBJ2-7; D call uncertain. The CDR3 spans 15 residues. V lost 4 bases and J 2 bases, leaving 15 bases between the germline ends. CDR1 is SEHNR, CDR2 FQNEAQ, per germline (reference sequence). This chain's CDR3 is CASSSPLGSTYEQYF. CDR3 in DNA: TGTGCCAGCAGCTCGCCCCTTGGGTCTACCTACGAGCAGTACTTC. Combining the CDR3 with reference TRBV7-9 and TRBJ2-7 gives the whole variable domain DTGVSQNPRHKITKRGQNVTFRCDPISEHNRLYWYRQTLGQGPEFLTYFQNEAQLEKSRLLSDRFSAERPKGSFSTLEIQRTEQGDSAMYLCASSSPLGSTYEQYFGPGTRLTVT.

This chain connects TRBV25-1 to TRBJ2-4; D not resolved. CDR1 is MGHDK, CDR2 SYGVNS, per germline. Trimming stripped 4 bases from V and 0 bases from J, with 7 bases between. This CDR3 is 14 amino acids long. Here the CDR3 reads CASSAPSAKNIQYF. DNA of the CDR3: TGTGCCAGCAGTGCCCCCTCAGCCAAAAACATTCAGTACTTC.

The CDR3 DNA follows: TGCAGTGCTAGAGAGGCTAGCGGTGATACGCAGTATTTT. Translation gives CSAREASGDTQYF. This chain links TRBV20-1 with TRBJ2-3, with TRBD2 matching over 7 bases. The germline gives CDR1 DFQATT, CDR2 SNEGSKA (reference sequence). The CDR3 runs 13 residues. V lost 0 bases to trimming and J lost 6 bases; unmatched junction nucleotides: 3.

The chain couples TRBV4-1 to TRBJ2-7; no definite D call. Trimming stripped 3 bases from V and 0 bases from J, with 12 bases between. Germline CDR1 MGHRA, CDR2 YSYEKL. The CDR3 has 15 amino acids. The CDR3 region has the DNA TGCGCCAGCAGCCAGCCGGGCAAGAGCTCCTACGAGCAGTACTTC. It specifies CASSQPGKSSYEQYF.

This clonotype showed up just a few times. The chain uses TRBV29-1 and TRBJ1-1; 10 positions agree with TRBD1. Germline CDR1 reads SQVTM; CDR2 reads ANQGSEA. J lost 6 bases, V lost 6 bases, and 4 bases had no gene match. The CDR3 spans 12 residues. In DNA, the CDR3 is TGCAGCGTCTTAGGACAGGGGGCTGAAGCTTTCTTT. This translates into CSVLGQGAEAFF.

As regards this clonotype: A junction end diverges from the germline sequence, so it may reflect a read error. Here the CDR3 DNA reads TGCAGTGCTAGAGGGACTAGCGGCCTGGGGGAGCAGCTCTTC. Translation gives CSARGTSGLGEQLF. V is TRBV20-1 and J is TRBJ2-1; 10 nucleotides agree with TRBD2. The germline gives CDR1 DFQATT, CDR2 SNEGSKA (reference sequence). The length of the CDR3 is 14 residues.

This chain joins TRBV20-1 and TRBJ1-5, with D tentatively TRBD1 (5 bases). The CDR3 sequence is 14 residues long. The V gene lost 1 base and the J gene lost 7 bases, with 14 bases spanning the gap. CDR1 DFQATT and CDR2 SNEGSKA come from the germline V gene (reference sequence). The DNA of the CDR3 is TGCAGTGCTAGAGGGCACCAGGGCGGCCAGCCCCAGCATTTT. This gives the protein CSARGHQGGQPQHF.

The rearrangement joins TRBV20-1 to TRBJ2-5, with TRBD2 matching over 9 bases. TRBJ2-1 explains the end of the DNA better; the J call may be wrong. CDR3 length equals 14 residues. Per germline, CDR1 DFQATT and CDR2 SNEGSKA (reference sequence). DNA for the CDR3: TGCAGTGCTAGCAGGACTAGCGTTGAGGATGAGCAGTTCTTC. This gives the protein CSASRTSVEDEQFF.